These 10 T cell receptor beta chains originate from one sample sequenced in a study of cytomegalovirus exposure and HLA in healthy donors. With 60 Vbeta and 13 Jbeta primers, the PCR was carried out. Sequencing used immunoSEQ multiplex PCR; TCRdb keeps in-frame clones, though not all of them. The table has about 160,000 clones, roughly 85% seen once. The material sequenced was PBMCs. All receptors derive from a man aged 18-30 years in good health and CMV-seropositive.

This clone is a singleton in its sample. This rearrangement joins TRBV7-3 to TRBJ2-5, with 9 positions matching TRBD2. The CDR3 is 16 residues long. Germline loops: CDR1 SGHTA, CDR2 FQGTGA. V lost 1 base and J lost 5; bases outside the gene matches: 8. CDR3 coding DNA: TGTGCCAGCAGCTTAAATCCAGCGGGGGGAGGGGAGACCCAGTACTTC. This sequence encodes CASSLNPAGGGETQYF. The whole variable domain, remainder taken from reference TRBV7-3 and TRBJ2-5, is GAGVSQTPSNKVTEKGKYVELRCDPISGHTALYWYRQSLGQGPEFLIYFQGTGAADDSGLPNDRFFAVRPEGSVSTLKIQRTERGDSAVYLCASSLNPAGGGETQYFGPGTRLLVL.

The V call is TRBV7-3, the J call TRBJ1-2; the match to TRBD1 covers 9 bases. The CDR3 has 14 residues. Trimming at V came to 0 bases and at J to 5 bases, leaving 1 base not matched to a gene. Germline V gene sequence: CDR1 SGHTA, CDR2 FQGTGA. This chain's CDR3 is CASSLTGTGYGYTF. CDR3 coding DNA: TGTGCCAGCAGCTTAACCGGGACAGGGTATGGCTACACCTTC.

The rearrangement links TRBV6-5 to TRBJ2-1, with 8 positions matching TRBD2. Germline-derived CDR1 and CDR2 are MNHEY and SVGAGI. This CDR3 contains 14 residues. The trim removed 5 bases at V and 6 bases at J, leaving 6 bases unmatched. The CDR3 DNA follows: TGTGCCAGCAGTCCGGGGGGGGGCCGCAATGAGCAGTTCTTC. It codes for CASSPGGGRNEQFF.

The V and J genes are TRBV19 and TRBJ1-4; D is possibly TRBD1 (5 bases). The CDR3 covers 14 residues. The V gene's germline CDR1 is LNHDA and CDR2 SQIVND (reference sequence). V lost 6 bases and J 6 bases, leaving 14 bases between the germline ends. The CDR3 nucleotides are TGTGCCAGTAGCCCCAGGGAGGTCGATGAAAAACTGTTTTTT. Translation: CASSPREVDEKLFF.

Remarks on this clone: At one of its ends the junction is not consistent with the germline gene, which may arise from a read error. The chain couples TRBV18 to TRBJ1-1, with D possibly matching TRBD1 (5 bases). Germline loops: CDR1 KGHSH, CDR2 LQKENI. The CDR3 is 13 amino acids. CDR3 nucleotides: TGTGCCAGCTCACCCGCACCGCAGGGTGAACCTTTCTTT. This gives the protein CASSPAPQGEPFF.

The genes are TRBV27 and TRBJ1-6, with D tentatively TRBD1 (6 bases). Germline loops: CDR1 MNHEY, CDR2 SMNVEV (reference sequence). V dropped 3 bases and J dropped 6 bases, with 12 bases sitting between them. The CDR3 is made up of 15 amino acids. CDR3 protein: CASSLGGQGNSPLHF. The CDR3 bases are TGTGCCAGCAGTTTGGGGGGGCAGGGTAATTCACCCCTCCACTTT.

DNA of the CDR3: TGTGCCAGCAGCCAACTAGCGGGGAATCCCCAAGAGACCCAGTACTTC. Encoded protein: CASSQLAGNPQETQYF. V usage is TRBV9 and J usage is TRBJ2-5; TRBD2 matches at 10 bases. V shed 4 bases, J shed 1 base, and the junction held 7 bases outside the gene matches. Germline V gene sequence: CDR1 SGDLS, CDR2 YYNGEE. The CDR3 sequence is 16 residues long.

This chain connects TRBV7-2 to TRBJ1-1; TRBD1 agrees at 7 bases. CDR1 and CDR2 from the germline V gene are SGHTA and FQGNSA. The V segment lost 5 bases and the J segment 0 bases; nucleotides outside the gene matches: 6. The CDR3 length is 15 residues. The CDR3 nucleotides are TGTGCCAGCAGCACGACAGGGTCCATGAACACTGAAGCTTTCTTT. Encoded protein: CASSTTGSMNTEAFF. The variable domain in full, with the rest retrieved from reference TRBV7-2 and TRBJ1-1, is GAGVSQSPSNKVTEKGKDVELRCDPISGHTALYWYRQSLGQGLEFLIYFQGNSAPDKSGLPSDRFSAERTGGSVSTLTIQRTQQEDSAVYLCASSTTGSMNTEAFFGQGTRLTVV.

The rearrangement links TRBV15 to TRBJ1-4; D uncertain. The CDR3 covers 15 residues. V was shortened by 4 bases and J by 8 bases, with 17 bases between the two germline ends. CDR1 LNHNV and CDR2 YYDKDF come from the germline V gene (reference sequence). CDR3 coding DNA: TGTGCCACCAGCAAGAATGGCGGCAGCCGGGAAAAACTGTTTTTT. Translation gives CATSKNGGSREKLFF.

V is TRBV19 and J is TRBJ2-2; 7 nucleotides agree with TRBD1. The CDR3 length is 16 residues. V lost 5 bases, J lost 2 bases, and 8 bases stayed unmatched. Per germline, CDR1 LNHDA and CDR2 SQIVND (reference sequence). The CDR3 reads CASSPRTGYNTGELFF. DNA of the CDR3: TGTGCCAGTAGTCCGAGGACAGGCTACAACACCGGGGAGCTGTTTTTT.